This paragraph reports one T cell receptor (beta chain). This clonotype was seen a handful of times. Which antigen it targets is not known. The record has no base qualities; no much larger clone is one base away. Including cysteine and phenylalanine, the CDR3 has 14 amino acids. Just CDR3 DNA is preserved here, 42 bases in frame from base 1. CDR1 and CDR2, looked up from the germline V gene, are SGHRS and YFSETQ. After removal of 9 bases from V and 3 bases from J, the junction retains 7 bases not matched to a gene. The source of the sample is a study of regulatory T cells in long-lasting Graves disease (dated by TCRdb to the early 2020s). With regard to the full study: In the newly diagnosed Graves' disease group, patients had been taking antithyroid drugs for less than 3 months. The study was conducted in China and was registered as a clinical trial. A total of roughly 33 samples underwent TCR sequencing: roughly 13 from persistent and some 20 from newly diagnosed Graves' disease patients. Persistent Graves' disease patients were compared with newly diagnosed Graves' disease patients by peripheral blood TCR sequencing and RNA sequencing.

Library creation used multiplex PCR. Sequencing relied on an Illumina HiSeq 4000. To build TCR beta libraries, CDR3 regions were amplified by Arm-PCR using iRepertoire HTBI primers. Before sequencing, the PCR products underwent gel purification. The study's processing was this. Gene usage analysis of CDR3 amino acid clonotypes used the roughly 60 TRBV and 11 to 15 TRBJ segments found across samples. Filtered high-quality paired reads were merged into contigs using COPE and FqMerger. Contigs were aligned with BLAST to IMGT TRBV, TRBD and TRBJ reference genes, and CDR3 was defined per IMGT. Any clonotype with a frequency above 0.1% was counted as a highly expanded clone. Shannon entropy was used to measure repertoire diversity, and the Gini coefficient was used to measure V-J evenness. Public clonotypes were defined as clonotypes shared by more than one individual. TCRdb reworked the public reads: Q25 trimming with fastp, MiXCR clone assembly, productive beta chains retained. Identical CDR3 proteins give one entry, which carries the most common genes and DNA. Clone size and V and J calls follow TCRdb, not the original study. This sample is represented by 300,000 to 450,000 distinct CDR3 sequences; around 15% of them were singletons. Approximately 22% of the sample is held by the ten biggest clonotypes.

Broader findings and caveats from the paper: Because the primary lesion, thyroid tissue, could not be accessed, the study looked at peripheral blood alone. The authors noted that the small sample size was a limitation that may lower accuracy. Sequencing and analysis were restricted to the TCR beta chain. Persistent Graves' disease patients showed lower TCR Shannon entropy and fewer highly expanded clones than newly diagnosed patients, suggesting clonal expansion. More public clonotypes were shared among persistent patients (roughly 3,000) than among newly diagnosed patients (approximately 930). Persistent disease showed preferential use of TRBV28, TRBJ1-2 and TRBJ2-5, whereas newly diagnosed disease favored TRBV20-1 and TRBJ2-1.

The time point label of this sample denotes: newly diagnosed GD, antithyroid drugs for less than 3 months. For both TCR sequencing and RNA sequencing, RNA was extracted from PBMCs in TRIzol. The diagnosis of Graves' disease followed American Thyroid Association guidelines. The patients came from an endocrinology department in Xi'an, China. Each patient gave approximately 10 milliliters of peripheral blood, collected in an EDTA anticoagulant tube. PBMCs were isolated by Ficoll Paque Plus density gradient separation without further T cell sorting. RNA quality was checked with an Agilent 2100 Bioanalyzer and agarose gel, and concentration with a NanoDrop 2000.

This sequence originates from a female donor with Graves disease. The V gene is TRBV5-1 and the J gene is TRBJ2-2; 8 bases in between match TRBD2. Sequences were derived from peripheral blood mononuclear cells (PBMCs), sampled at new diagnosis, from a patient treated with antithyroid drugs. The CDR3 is CATTGGADTGELFF. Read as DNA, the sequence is TGCGCCACTACCGGGGGGGCGGACACCGGGGAGCTGTTTTTT.